This passage covers 16 T cell receptor beta chains from one sample sequenced in a study of Graves' ophthalmopathy and Graves' hyperthyroidism. Using RNA transcripts, the TCR beta CDR3 regions were amplified. An initial RT-PCR round employing HTBI primers preceded a second-round multiplex PCR. MiXCR, applied by TCRdb to the multiplex PCR reads, yields one record per CDR3 protein. The data hold around 400,000 distinct CDR3 sequences, with 15% to 20% observed a single time. The sequenced sample was peripheral blood. The receptors here all came from a woman younger than 30 with Graves' ophthalmopathy.

The chain uses TRBV11-3 and TRBJ2-2; D unclear. Germline CDR1 is SGHNT and CDR2 is YENEEA. CDR3 length: 14 residues. V lost 3 bases, J lost 7 bases, and 12 bases lay in between. CDR3 DNA sequence: TGTGCCAGCAGCTTGAACAGAGGAGACGGGGAGCTGTTTTTT. It is translated as CASSLNRGDGELFF.

This clonotype has a count of ten or more. This chain joins TRBV13 and TRBJ1-3; the D is unclear. Germline lookup yields CDR1 PRHDT and CDR2 FYEKMQ (reference sequence). The CDR3 extends over 14 amino acids. V was clipped by 2 bases and J by 0 bases, with 5 bases between them. CDR3 sequence reads: CASSLPVSGNTIYF. In DNA, the CDR3 is TGTGCCAGCAGCTTACCAGTCTCTGGAAACACCATATATTTT.

This clonotype was recorded many times. The CDR3 loop is CASTPNRAGVSYEQYF. For the CDR3, the DNA is TGTGCCAGCACCCCTAATCGGGCAGGGGTGTCCTACGAGCAGTACTTC. This chain links TRBV11-1 with TRBJ2-7; perhaps TRBD1 as D (6 bases). Germline-derived CDR1 and CDR2 are SGHAT and FQDESV (reference sequence). Trimming removed 7 bases at V and 1 base at J, with 20 bases between. This CDR3 region has 16 residues. The full variable domain, with the rest looked up from reference TRBV11-1 and TRBJ2-7, is EAEVAQSPRYKITEKSQAVAFWCDPISGHATLYWYRQILGQGPELLVQFQDESVVDDSQLPKDRFSAERLKGVDSTLKIQPAELGDSAMYLCASTPNRAGVSYEQYFGPGTRLTVT.

Ten or more counts support this clonotype. The chain couples TRBV4-3 to TRBJ2-2, with TRBD1 as a possible D gene (5 bases). This CDR3 is built from 14 residues. Germline CDR1 reads LGHNA; CDR2 reads YSLEER. Deletions cut 4 bases from V and 6 bases from J, with 12 bases between. The chain's CDR3 is CASSPSKGPGELFF. The CDR3 nucleotides read TGCGCCAGCAGCCCCAGTAAGGGGCCCGGGGAGCTGTTTTTT.

This chain uses TRBV11-2 with TRBJ2-7; D gene unclear. The CDR3 totals 12 residues. With 1 base removed from V and 9 bases from J, the gap between germline ends came to 10 bases. CDR1 and CDR2 from the germline V gene are SGHAT and FQNNGV. The CDR3 loop is CASSLADLGQYF. The CDR3 bases are TGTGCCAGCAGCTTAGCTGACTTGGGGCAGTACTTC.

This clonotype was found many times. The junction shows a germline mismatch at one end, possibly a read error. The V call is TRBV25-1, the J call TRBJ1-6; 9 positions match TRBD1. The CDR3 covers 14 residues. Germline V lookup: CDR1 MGHDK, CDR2 SYGVNS. The CDR3 DNA reads as TGTGCCGGCAGTGGGACAGGGCGGAATTCACCCCTCCACTTT. Its translation: CAGSGTGRNSPLHF.

In this sample, this clonotype turned up many times. This chain connects TRBV27 to TRBJ2-7; 7 bases fit TRBD2. V trimming: 6 bases; J trimming: 1 base; junction bases outside the gene matches: 6. CDR1 and CDR2 from the germline V gene are MNHEY and SMNVEV (reference sequence). The CDR3 is 14 amino acids. Written as DNA, the CDR3 is TGTGCCAGCAGCCGGGGAGGGAGATCCTACGAGCAGTACTTC. Protein sequence: CASSRGGRSYEQYF.

This clonotype appeared many times. The V gene is TRBV6-2 or TRBV6-3, the J gene TRBJ2-5; 8 nucleotides line up with TRBD2. The CDR3 covers 15 residues. Unmatched junction bases numbered 13, after V lost 8 bases and J lost 5 bases. Germline CDR1 and CDR2: MNHEY and SVGEGT. The CDR3 region is CASLRDGGAKETQYF. The CDR3 region has the DNA TGTGCCAGCCTGCGCGACGGGGGGGCGAAGGAGACCCAGTACTTC.

This clonotype was recorded at least ten times. The rearrangement joins TRBV7-2 to TRBJ1-1; D gene uncertain. CDR3 length equals 13 residues. V lost 2 bases and J 7 bases, leaving 11 bases between the germline ends. In germline, CDR1 is SGHTA, CDR2 FQGNSA. The CDR3 region has the DNA TGTGCCAGCAGCTTAACAGCCGGTTATGAAGCTTTCTTT. It specifies CASSLTAGYEAFF.

For this clonotype: The junction departs from the called germline gene at one end, perhaps through a read error. V and J are TRBV7-8 and TRBJ1-3; D call uncertain. Germline assignment: CDR1 SGHVS and CDR2 FQNEAQ. The CDR3 covers 16 residues. The CDR3 reads CASSRSTAYSGNTTYF. The CDR3 nucleotides are TGTGCCAGCAGCCGAAGTACGGCATACTCTGGAAACACCACATATTTT.

This clonotype came up many times. V is TRBV28 and J is TRBJ2-6; D possibly uses TRBD1 or TRBD2 (5 bases each). CDR3 length equals 20 residues. The germline V and J ends were trimmed by 5 bases and 0 bases, with 23 bases remaining between them. The germline V gene has CDR1 MDHEN and CDR2 SYDVKM. The CDR3 DNA sequence: TGTGCCAGCAGTACCCTCCCCGGGGCAGGGCTTACCTCTGGGGCCAACGTCCTGACTTTC. It codes for CASSTLPGAGLTSGANVLTF.

The CDR3 spells CASARTNTGELFF. In DNA, the CDR3 is TGTGCCAGCGCACGAACGAACACCGGGGAGCTGTTTTTT. The gene calls are TRBV6-2 or TRBV6-3 and TRBJ2-2, with no clear D. The CDR3 spans 13 residues. The germline V gene encodes CDR1 MNHEY and CDR2 SVGEGT. V lost 8 bases and J 0 bases, leaving 7 bases between the germline ends.

This clonotype was seen ten or more times. This sequence joins TRBV11-2 and TRBJ2-7; D is unclear. Deletions cut 0 bases from V and 3 bases from J, with 18 bases between. CDR3 length equals 17 residues. The germline CDR1 and CDR2 sequences are SGHAT and FQNNGV. The DNA of the CDR3 is TGTGCCAGCAGCTTAGAGGGCTACACCACCAGGAGCTACGAGCAGTACTTC. Translated: CASSLEGYTTRSYEQYF.

This clonotype was counted at least ten times. V usage is TRBV19 and J usage is TRBJ2-7; the D gene could be TRBD1 or TRBD2 (5 bases each). Trimming took 4 bases from V and 3 from J, leaving 16 bases between them. CDR1 is LNHDA, CDR2 SQIVND, per germline (reference sequence). This CDR3 has 15 amino acids. CDR3 residues: CASSNSGATRYEQYF. The CDR3 region has the DNA TGTGCCAGTAGTAATTCCGGGGCCACCCGCTACGAGCAGTACTTC.

This clonotype was picked up many times. This sequence joins TRBV30 and TRBJ1-5; 10 nucleotides match TRBD1. The CDR3 covers 14 residues. After removal of 5 bases from V and 9 bases from J, the junction contained 10 bases not matched to a gene. Germline V gene lookup returns CDR1 GTSNPN and CDR2 SVGIG (reference sequence). The DNA for the CDR3 is TGTGCCTGGTCAAGGGACAGGGGAAAAGGGCCCCAGCATTTT. As protein: CAWSRDRGKGPQHF.

This clonotype occurred many times. This chain uses TRBV7-3 with TRBJ1-6, with D perhaps TRBD1 (6 bases). Trimming left V 0 bases short and J 1 base short, with 10 bases between. This CDR3 region has 17 residues. Germline CDR1 is SGHTA and CDR2 is FQGTGA. The CDR3 protein is CASSLTPQGSYNSPLHF. Written as DNA, the CDR3 is TGTGCCAGCAGCTTAACCCCCCAGGGGTCCTATAATTCACCCCTCCACTTT.